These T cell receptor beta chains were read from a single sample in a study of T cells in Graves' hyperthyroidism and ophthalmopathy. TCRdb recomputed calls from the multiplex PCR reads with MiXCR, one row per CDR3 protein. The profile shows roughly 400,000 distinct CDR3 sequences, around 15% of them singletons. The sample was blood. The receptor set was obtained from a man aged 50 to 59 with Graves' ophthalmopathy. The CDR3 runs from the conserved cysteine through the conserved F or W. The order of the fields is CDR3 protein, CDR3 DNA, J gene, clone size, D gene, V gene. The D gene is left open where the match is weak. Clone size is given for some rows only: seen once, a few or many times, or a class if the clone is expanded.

CDR3: CASSAAAPGLAYEQYF
DNA: TGTGCCAGCAGCGCCGCCGCCCCGGGACTAGCCTACGAGCAGTACTTC
J: TRBJ2-7
size: many
D: TRBD2
V: TRBV7-2

CDR3: CASSLDRNTEAFF
DNA: TGTGCCAGCTCACTCGACAGGAACACTGAAGCTTTCTTT
J: TRBJ1-1
size: many
D: -
V: TRBV18

CDR3: CASSDRTGVPLSDQPQHF
DNA: TGTGCCAGCAGCGACAGAACAGGCGTCCCTCTGTCTGATCAGCCCCAGCATTTT
J: TRBJ1-5
size: many
D: -
V: TRBV2

CDR3: CATESTGRWQEGYTF
DNA: TGTGCCACGGAATCCACGGGGCGCTGGCAGGAGGGCTACACCTTC
J: TRBJ1-2
size: few
D: -
V: TRBV10-3

CDR3: CASRANTGELFF
DNA: TGTGCCAGCCGAGCGAACACCGGGGAGCTGTTTTTT
J: TRBJ2-2
size: many
D: -
V: TRBV28

CDR3: CASNGRGLKYGYTF
DNA: TGTGCCAGCAACGGGAGGGGGCTAAAGTATGGCTACACCTTC
J: TRBJ1-2
size: many
D: TRBD1
V: TRBV28

CDR3: CASRTGQGPSNTEAFF
DNA: TGTGCCAGCAGAACCGGACAGGGGCCATCGAACACTGAAGCTTTCTTT
J: TRBJ1-1
size: many
D: TRBD1
V: TRBV6-1

CDR3: CASSPPAVRELFGELFF
DNA: TGTGCCAGCTCACCACCGGCGGTGCGGGAGTTGTTCGGGGAGCTGTTTTTT
J: TRBJ2-2
size: -
D: TRBD2
V: TRBV18

CDR3: CSARAGTGSNTEAFF
DNA: TGCAGTGCTAGAGCCGGGACAGGGTCGAACACTGAAGCTTTCTTT
J: TRBJ1-1
size: many
D: TRBD1
V: TRBV20-1

CDR3: CASSLGSDYEQYF
DNA: TGTGCCAGCAGCTTAGGTAGCGACTACGAGCAGTACTTC
J: TRBJ2-7
size: -
D: -
V: TRBV7-9

CDR3: CSVDSDREPSGANVLTF
DNA: TGCAGCGTTGACTCGGACAGAGAACCTTCTGGGGCCAACGTCCTGACTTTC
J: TRBJ2-6
size: few
D: -
V: TRBV29-1

CDR3: CASSPASGEYGYTF
DNA: TGTGCCAGCAGCCCAGCGTCGGGGGAATATGGCTACACCTTC
J: TRBJ1-2
size: few
D: -
V: TRBV7-8

CDR3: CARRAMNSYEQYF
DNA: TGTGCCAGACGAGCGATGAACTCCTACGAGCAGTACTTC
J: TRBJ2-7
size: -
D: -
V: TRBV2

CDR3: CASSPTGTLGEQYF
DNA: TGCGCCAGCAGCCCCACCGGGACACTAGGGGAGCAGTACTTC
J: TRBJ2-7
size: -
D: -
V: TRBV5-1

CDR3: CASSLSTGRGQFF
DNA: TGTGCCAGCAGTTTATCTACCGGGAGAGGGCAGTTCTTC
J: TRBJ2-1
size: many
D: -
V: TRBV28

CDR3: CASSQTSGREVEETQYF
DNA: TGCGCCAGCAGCCAGACTAGCGGGAGGGAGGTAGAGGAGACCCAGTACTTC
J: TRBJ2-5
size: many
D: TRBD2
V: TRBV5-1

CDR3: CASSPRASDEQFF
DNA: TGTGCCAGCTCACCACGGGCTTCGGATGAGCAGTTCTTC
J: TRBJ2-1
size: many
D: -
V: TRBV18

CDR3: CASSLSKGSGVHTGELFF
DNA: TGTGCCAGCAGCTTGTCCAAAGGCTCGGGAGTCCACACCGGGGAGCTGTTTTTT
J: TRBJ2-2
size: few
D: -
V: TRBV5-4

CDR3: CSARVTTGGAYNEQFF
DNA: TGCAGTGCTAGAGTCACGACAGGGGGCGCCTACAATGAGCAGTTCTTC
J: TRBJ2-1
size: -
D: TRBD1
V: TRBV20-1

CDR3: CASSFDEKLFF
DNA: TGTGCCAGCAGTTTCGATGAAAAACTGTTTTTT
J: TRBJ1-4
size: many
D: -
V: TRBV12-3/TRBV12-4

CDR3: CASSQLTRGGSSSEQYF
DNA: TGTGCCAGCAGCCAATTGACTCGGGGCGGGAGCTCGAGTGAGCAGTACTTC
J: TRBJ2-7
size: many
D: TRBD2
V: TRBV3-1